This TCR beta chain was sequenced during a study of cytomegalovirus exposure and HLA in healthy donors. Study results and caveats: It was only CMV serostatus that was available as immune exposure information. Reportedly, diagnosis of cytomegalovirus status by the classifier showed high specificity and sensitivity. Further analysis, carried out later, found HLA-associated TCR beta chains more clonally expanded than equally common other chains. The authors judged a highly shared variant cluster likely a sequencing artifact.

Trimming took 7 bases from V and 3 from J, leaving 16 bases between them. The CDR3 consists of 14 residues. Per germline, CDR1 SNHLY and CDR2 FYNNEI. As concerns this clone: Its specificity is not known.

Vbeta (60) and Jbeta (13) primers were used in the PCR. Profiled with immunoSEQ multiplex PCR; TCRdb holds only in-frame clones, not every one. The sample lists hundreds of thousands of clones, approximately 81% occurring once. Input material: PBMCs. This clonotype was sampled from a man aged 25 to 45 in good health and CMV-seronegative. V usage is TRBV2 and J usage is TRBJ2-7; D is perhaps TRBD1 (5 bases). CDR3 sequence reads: CASIGLGQGYEQYF. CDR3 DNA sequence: TGTGCCAGCATTGGGCTAGGGCAGGGCTACGAGCAGTACTTC.